This paragraph covers one T cell receptor (beta chain) sequence. The data originate from a study of shared clonotypes between healthy human individuals. Using immunoSEQ multiplex PCR, the repertoire was profiled, and TCRdb retains in-frame clones only, with some absent. Here the sample spans nearly 750,000 clones, around 70% being singletons. Only Caucasian adults living in Nashville, Tennessee served as donors. Per germline, CDR1 SQVTM and CDR2 ANQGSEA. J lost 4 bases, V lost 4 bases, and 4 bases had no gene match. The CDR3 has 14 amino acids. Sequenced material: memory CD4+ T cells sorted from blood. As to subset: CD45RA-negative fraction. This clonotype originated in a woman between 25 and 40 years old in good health. V usage is TRBV29-1 and J usage is TRBJ1-1, with 12 bases identical to TRBD1. The CDR3: CSVVGQGAVTEAFF. The CDR3 coding sequence is TGCAGCGTTGTGGGACAGGGGGCTGTCACTGAAGCTTTCTTT.